The T cell receptor beta chain described here comes from a study of cytomegalovirus exposure and HLA in healthy donors. About the study: It was reported in a later analysis that the 120 validation repertoires used the same platform as the approximately 690 first-cohort repertoires. General study results and limits: Through in vitro validation, three CMV-associated chains were shown to be specific for CMV antigens. The study recorded 160 or so TCR beta chains that were cytomegalovirus-associated. The TCR clusters that emerged in the first cohort tended, a later analysis found, to co-occur in the 120 or so validation repertoires.

The data were produced by immunoSEQ multiplex PCR, yet TCRdb's version contains in-frame clones alone and is incomplete. The table has 50,000 to 80,000 clones, roughly 90% seen once. This clone appeared once. Its antigen is unidentified. Sequenced input: PBMCs. This sequence was found in a young woman in good health and CMV-seronegative.

The CDR3 coding sequence is TGTGCCAGCAGTTTAACACCCATGGCGAACACTGAAGCTTTCTTT. Its protein product is CASSLTPMANTEAFF. The chain recombines TRBV28 with TRBJ1-1; D gene uncertain. The V and J ends lost 2 bases and 1 base respectively, with 11 bases between them. CDR3 length: 15 amino acids. Per germline, CDR1 MDHEN and CDR2 SYDVKM.